The clone carrying this T cell receptor (beta chain) was counted once. Its specificity is not known. The data derive from a study of shared clonotypes between healthy human individuals. Overall study: There were three CD4 naive, three CD4 memory, two CD8 naive and one CD8 memory plates per donor.

Using immunoSEQ multiplex PCR, the repertoire was profiled, and TCRdb retains in-frame clones only, with some absent. The data contain about 550,000 clones, around 95% of them singletons. Naive CD8 cells lacked CD45RO and underwent positive selection for CCR7, leaving out terminally differentiated effector memory CD45RA+ cells. General study findings and limits: What naive subsets generally showed was a larger estimated richness than memory subsets showed. Generation probability values for non-shared clonotypes were lower than those for clonotypes shared by all four donors.

V lost 3 bases and J 4 bases, leaving 7 bases between the germline ends. The CDR3 has 13 amino acids. Germline assignment: CDR1 SNHLY and CDR2 FYNNEI. The specimen sequenced was naive CD8+ T cells sorted from blood. The receptor was isolated from a young woman in good health. V gene TRBV2 combines with J gene TRBJ2-1; no clear D. The CDR3 is CASSDWGYNEQFF. The CDR3 nucleotides read TGTGCCAGCAGTGACTGGGGATACAATGAGCAGTTCTTC. The entire variable domain, with the rest obtained from reference TRBV2 and TRBJ2-1, is as follows: EPEVTQTPSHQVTQMGQEVILRCVPISNHLYFYWYRQILGQKVEFLVSFYNNEISEKSEIFDDQFSVERPDGSNFTLKIRSTKLEDSAMYFCASSDWGYNEQFFGPGTRLTVL.